The table lists the clone carrying this TCR beta chain with a few counts. The antigen is unknown. The size of this beta chain means little, since it is a stray read in a library made for alpha chains. One entry per CDR3 protein results from TCRdb running MiXCR on the 5' RACE reads. The top ten hold around 20% of the sample, which has around 16,000 distinct CDR3 sequences, 6.5% to 8% seen once. This CDR3 region has 17 residues. V lost 5 bases and J lost 3; bases outside the gene matches: 17. Germline loops: CDR1 DFQATT, CDR2 SNEGSKA (reference sequence). Time point reported: sample taken at primary tumor resection. The sample comes from a study of spatial heterogeneity in lung cancer. Study-wide points: One measure, the expanded intratumoral alpha and beta TCR count, tracked tumor mutation counts.

Material: lung tumor tissue, obtained at surgery. The V and J genes are TRBV20-1 and TRBJ2-5, with 8 bases lining up with TRBD2. The TCR sequence derives from a female donor with early-stage non-small cell lung cancer. The CDR3 coding sequence is TGCAGTGCTCCTCTTGCGGCGGGGGGACTCCGTGAAGAGACCCAGTACTTC. As protein: CSAPLAAGGLREETQYF.